These 9 T cell receptor beta chains came from one sample sequenced in a study of blood T cells in healthy people across ages. A second PCR, run for about 7 to 11 cycles, used a sample-barcoded 5' primer plus a J-beta primer mix. TCRdb re-called the 5' RACE reads through MiXCR, storing one row per CDR3 protein. The sample holds 2 million or so distinct CDR3 sequences, roughly 52% seen once. Sequencing was performed on blood. The receptors were gathered from a woman in her 40s in good health.

V gene TRBV15 combines with J gene TRBJ1-2; D unclear. Trimming removed 2 bases at V and 4 bases at J, with 17 bases between. The CDR3 length is 16 residues. Germline V gives CDR1 LNHNV, CDR2 YYDKDF (reference sequence). CDR3 residues: CATSRQSAIGSYGYTF. In nucleotides, the CDR3 is TGTGCCACCAGCAGACAAAGTGCGATCGGCAGCTATGGCTACACCTTC.

The chain links TRBV6-5 to TRBJ2-5, with 8 bases lining up with TRBD2. In germline, CDR1 is MNHEY, CDR2 SVGAGI. The junction had 10 bases not matched to a gene; V was cut back by 6 bases and J by 4 bases. The CDR3 sequence is 15 residues long. The CDR3 protein is CASRRGDLDGETQYF. CDR3 coding DNA: TGTGCCAGCAGGCGGGGGGACTTAGATGGAGAGACCCAGTACTTC.

This clonotype was seen at least ten times. This chain joins TRBV12-3 or TRBV12-4 and TRBJ2-5; D is perhaps TRBD1 (6 bases). V was pared by 2 bases and J by 2 bases, with 9 bases between. The CDR3 contains 14 residues. The CDR3 region has the DNA TGTGCCAGCAGTTTAAGCGGACAGCAAGAGACCCAGTACTTC. Residues: CASSLSGQQETQYF.

The genes are TRBV29-1 and TRBJ2-2; the D is unclear. The CDR3 length is 13 residues. The ends were cut back, 6 bases at V and 1 base at J, with 9 bases in the middle. CDR1 SQVTM and CDR2 ANQGSEA come from the germline V gene. The CDR3 reads CSVDKQNTGELFF. CDR3 bases: TGCAGCGTAGACAAACAGAACACCGGGGAGCTGTTTTTT.

The V gene is TRBV12-3 or TRBV12-4, the J gene TRBJ2-4; D could derive from TRBD1 or TRBD2 (5 bases each). The CDR3 is 16 residues long. V was pared by 5 bases and J by 3 bases, with 17 bases between. CDR3 nucleotide sequence: TGTGCCAGCAGTCTAGGGACGTTTCAGGGCAAAAACATTCAGTACTTC. This codes for CASSLGTFQGKNIQYF.

In DNA form, the CDR3 reads TGTGCCAGCAGACCTTTACCGGGACCAGAACTAAACTATGGCTACACCTTC. It translates to CASRPLPGPELNYGYTF. The genes are TRBV6-6 and TRBJ1-2; perhaps TRBD1 as D (5 bases). CDR1 and CDR2 (germline): MNHNY, SVGAGI (reference sequence). This CDR3 is built from 17 residues. Trimming removed 6 bases from V and 2 bases from J, with 22 bases in between.

The V gene is TRBV7-2, the J gene TRBJ2-4; D is ambiguous. The CDR3 runs to 15 residues. Deletions cut 1 base from V and 1 base from J, with 8 bases between. CDR1 and CDR2 (germline): SGHTA, FQGNSA. This CDR3 is CASSLGDTAKNIQYF. In DNA, the CDR3 is TGTGCCAGCAGCTTAGGTGACACGGCCAAAAACATTCAGTACTTC.

The rearrangement uses TRBV4-3 and TRBJ1-2; no clear D gene. Deletions cut 1 base from V and 2 bases from J, with 8 bases between. The CDR3 contains 14 residues. Germline CDR1 LGHNA, CDR2 YSLEER. CDR3 region: CASSQGSLNYGYTF. The CDR3, as DNA: TGCGCCAGCAGCCAAGGTTCCTTAAACTATGGCTACACCTTC.

There are many counts of this clonotype. The rearrangement uses TRBV6-2 or TRBV6-3 and TRBJ2-5; 11 bases agree with TRBD2. Germline values: CDR1 MNHEY, CDR2 SVGEGT. The CDR3 has 16 amino acids. With V trimmed by 2 bases and J by 2 bases, 4 bases remained unmatched. The chain's CDR3 is CASSYGASGRQETQYF. The CDR3, as DNA: TGTGCCAGCAGTTACGGAGCTAGCGGGAGGCAAGAGACCCAGTACTTC.